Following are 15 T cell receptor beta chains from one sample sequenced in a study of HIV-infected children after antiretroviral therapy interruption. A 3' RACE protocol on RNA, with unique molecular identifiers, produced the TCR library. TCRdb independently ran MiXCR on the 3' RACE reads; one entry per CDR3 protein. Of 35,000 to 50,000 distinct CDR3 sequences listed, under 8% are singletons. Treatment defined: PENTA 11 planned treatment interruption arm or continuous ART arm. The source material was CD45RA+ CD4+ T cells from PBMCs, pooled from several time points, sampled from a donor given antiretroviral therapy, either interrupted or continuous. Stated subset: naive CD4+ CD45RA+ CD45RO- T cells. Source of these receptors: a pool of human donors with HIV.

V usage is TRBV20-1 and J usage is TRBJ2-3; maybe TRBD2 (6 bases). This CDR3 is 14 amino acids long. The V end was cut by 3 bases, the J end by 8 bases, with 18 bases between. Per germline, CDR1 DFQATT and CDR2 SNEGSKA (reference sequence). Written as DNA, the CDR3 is TGCAGTGCTAGTTCGGCTAGCGATAGTGGTACGCAGTATTTT. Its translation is CSASSASDSGTQYF.

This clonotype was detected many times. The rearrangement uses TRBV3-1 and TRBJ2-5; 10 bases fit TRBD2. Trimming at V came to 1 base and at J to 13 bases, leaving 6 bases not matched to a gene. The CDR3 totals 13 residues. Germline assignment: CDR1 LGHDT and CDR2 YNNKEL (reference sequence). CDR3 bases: TGTGCCAGCAGCCAAGCGAACAGCGGGAGGGTGTACTTC. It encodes CASSQANSGRVYF.

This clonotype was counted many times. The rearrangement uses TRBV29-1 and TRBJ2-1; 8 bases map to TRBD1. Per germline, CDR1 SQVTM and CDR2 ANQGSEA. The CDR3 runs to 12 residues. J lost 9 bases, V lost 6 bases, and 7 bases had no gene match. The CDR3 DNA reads TGCAGCGTAGGACAGGGCATCGGTGAGCAGTTCTTC. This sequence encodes CSVGQGIGEQFF.

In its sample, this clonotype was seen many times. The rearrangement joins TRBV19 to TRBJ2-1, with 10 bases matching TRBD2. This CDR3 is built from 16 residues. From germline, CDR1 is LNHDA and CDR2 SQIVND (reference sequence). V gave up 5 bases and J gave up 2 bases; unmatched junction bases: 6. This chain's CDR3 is CASSRRSGGAYNEQFF. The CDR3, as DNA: TGTGCCAGTAGTCGAAGGAGCGGGGGGGCCTACAATGAGCAGTTCTTC.

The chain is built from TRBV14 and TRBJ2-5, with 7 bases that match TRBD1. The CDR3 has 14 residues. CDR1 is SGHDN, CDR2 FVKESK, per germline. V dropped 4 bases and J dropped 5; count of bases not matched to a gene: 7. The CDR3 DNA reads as TGTGCCAGCAGCCCGAGGGGGCAGGAGGAGACCCAGTACTTC. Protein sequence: CASSPRGQEETQYF.

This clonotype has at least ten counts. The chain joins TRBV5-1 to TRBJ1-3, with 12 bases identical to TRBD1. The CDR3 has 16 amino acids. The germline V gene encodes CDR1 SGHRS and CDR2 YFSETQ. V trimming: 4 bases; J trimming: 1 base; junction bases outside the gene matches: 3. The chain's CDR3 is CASSPGQGASGNTIYF. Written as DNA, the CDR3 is TGCGCCAGCAGCCCGGGACAGGGGGCTTCTGGAAACACCATATATTTT.

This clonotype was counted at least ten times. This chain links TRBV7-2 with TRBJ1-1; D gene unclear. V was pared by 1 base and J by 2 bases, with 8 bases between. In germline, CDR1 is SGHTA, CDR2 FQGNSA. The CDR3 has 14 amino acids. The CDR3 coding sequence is TGTGCCAGCAGCTTAGTCGCGGGAAACACTGAAGCTTTCTTT. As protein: CASSLVAGNTEAFF.

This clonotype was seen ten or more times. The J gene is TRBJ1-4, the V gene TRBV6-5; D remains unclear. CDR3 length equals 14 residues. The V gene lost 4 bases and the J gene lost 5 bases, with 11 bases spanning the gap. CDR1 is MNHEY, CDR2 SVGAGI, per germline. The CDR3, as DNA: TGTGCCAGCAGTTGGAGTTTGACAAATGAAAAACTGTTTTTT. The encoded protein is CASSWSLTNEKLFF.

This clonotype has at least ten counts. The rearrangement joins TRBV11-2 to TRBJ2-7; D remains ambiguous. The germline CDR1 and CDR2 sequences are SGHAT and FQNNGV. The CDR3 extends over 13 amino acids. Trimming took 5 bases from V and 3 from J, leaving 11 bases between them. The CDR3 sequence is CASSLGTGYEQYF. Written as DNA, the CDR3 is TGTGCCAGCAGCCTAGGCACGGGCTACGAGCAGTACTTC.

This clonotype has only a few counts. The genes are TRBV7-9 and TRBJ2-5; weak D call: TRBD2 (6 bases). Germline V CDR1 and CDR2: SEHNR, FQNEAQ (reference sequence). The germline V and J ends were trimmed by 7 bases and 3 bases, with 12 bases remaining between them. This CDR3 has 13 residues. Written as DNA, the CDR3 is TGTGCCAGCAACAACCCGGGAGAAGAGACCCAGTACTTC. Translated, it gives CASNNPGEETQYF.

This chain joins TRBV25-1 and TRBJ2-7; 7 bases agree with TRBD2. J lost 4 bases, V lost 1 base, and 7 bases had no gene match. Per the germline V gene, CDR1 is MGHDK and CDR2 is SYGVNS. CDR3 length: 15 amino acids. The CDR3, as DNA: TGTGCCAGCAGTGAATCCGGGTCGGGGGGATACGAGCAGTACTTC. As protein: CASSESGSGGYEQYF.

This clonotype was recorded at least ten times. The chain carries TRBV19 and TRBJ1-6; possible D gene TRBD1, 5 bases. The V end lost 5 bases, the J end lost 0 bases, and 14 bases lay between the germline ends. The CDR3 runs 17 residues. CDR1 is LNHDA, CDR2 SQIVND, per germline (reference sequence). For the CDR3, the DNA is TGTGCCAGTAGTCTACGACAGTTCGGCTCCTATAATTCACCCCTCCACTTT. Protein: CASSLRQFGSYNSPLHF.

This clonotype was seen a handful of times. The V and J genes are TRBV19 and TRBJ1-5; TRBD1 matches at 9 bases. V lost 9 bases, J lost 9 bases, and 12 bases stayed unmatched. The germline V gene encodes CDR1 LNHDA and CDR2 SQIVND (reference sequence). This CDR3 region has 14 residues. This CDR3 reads CASRTGTGFRPQHF. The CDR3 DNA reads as TGTGCCAGCCGTACCGGGACAGGGTTTAGGCCCCAGCATTTT.

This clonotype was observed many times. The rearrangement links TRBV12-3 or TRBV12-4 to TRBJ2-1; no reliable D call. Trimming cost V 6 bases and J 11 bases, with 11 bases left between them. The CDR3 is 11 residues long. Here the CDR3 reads CASSNMLQQFF. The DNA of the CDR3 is TGTGCCAGCAGCAATATGCTACAGCAGTTCTTC.

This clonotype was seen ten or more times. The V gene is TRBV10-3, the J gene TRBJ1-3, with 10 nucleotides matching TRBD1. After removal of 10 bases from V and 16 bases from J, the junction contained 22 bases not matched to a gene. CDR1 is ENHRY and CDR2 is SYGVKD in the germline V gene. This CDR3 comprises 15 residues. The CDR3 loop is CASGDAGDRGNTLYF. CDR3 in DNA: TGTGCCAGCGGTGATGCCGGGGACAGGGGAAATACGCTCTATTTT.